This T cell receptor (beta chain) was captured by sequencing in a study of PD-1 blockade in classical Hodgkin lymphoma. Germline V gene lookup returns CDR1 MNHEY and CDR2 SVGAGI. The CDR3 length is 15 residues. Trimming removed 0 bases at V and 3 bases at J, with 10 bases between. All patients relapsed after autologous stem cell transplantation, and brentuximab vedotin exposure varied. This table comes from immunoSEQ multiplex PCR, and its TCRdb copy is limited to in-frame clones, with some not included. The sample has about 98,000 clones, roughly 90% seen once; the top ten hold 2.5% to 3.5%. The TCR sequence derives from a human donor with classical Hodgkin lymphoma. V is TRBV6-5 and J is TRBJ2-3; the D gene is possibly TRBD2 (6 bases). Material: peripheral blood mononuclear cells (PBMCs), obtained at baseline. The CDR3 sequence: CASSYSGGVTDTQYF. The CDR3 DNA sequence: TGTGCCAGCAGTTACTCCGGCGGGGTAACAGATACGCAGTATTTT.